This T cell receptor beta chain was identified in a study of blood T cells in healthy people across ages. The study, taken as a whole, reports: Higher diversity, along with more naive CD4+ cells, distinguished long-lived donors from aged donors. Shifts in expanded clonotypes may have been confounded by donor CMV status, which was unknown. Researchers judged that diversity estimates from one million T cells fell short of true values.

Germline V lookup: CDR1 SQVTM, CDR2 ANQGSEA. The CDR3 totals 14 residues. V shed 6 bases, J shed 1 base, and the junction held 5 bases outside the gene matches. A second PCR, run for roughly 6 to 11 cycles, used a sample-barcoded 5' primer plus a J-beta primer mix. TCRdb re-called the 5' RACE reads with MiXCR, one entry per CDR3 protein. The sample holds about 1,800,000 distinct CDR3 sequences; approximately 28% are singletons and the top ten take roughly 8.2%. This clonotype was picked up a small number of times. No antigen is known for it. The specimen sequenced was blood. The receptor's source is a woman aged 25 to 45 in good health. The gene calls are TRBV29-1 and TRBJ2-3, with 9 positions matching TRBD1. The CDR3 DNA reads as TGCAGCGTCCACGGACAGGGGCGCACAGATACGCAGTATTTT. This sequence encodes CSVHGQGRTDTQYF.